This paragraph covers one T cell receptor (beta chain) sequence. The target of this receptor is not known. No quality values exist for individual bases; no much larger clone is one base distant. Libraries came from PCR. Sequencing took place on an Illumina HiSeq 2000. The raw public reads went through TCRdb reprocessing: fastp at Q25, MiXCR clone calling, in-frame beta chains kept. Rows with a matching CDR3 protein are joined into one entry that keeps the most common DNA and genes. This sample lists approximately 84,000 distinct CDR3 sequences; around 50% were detected once. The top ten hold about 13% of the sample. The sample comes from a study of CDR3 diversity in severe acne (dated by TCRdb to about 2019). Including cysteine and phenylalanine, the CDR3 has 14 amino acids. This entry keeps only the CDR3 DNA: 42 bases, framed from base 1. According to the germline V gene (reference sequence), CDR1 reads LNHNV and CDR2 reads YYDKDF. V is reduced by 5 bases and J by 6 bases, leaving a spacing of 16 bases between them.

Sequenced: blood. The receptor chain draws on TRBV15 and TRBJ1-2; the D gene lacks a confident call. This clonotype originated in a male donor in good health, without acne. The DNA sequence is TGTGCCACCAGCCAAGGTCGGGGTTTCGATGGCTACACCTTC. Translated, this gives CATSQGRGFDGYTF.